Described below is a single T cell receptor beta chain sequence and its context. What it binds is not known. The sample belongs to a study of T cell responses to AZD1222 COVID-19 vaccine. After removal of 2 bases from V and 4 bases from J, the junction contained 10 bases not matched to a gene. The CDR3 is made up of 17 amino acids. Looked up from germline, CDR1 is SEHNR and CDR2 is FQNEAQ (reference sequence). Findings of the study overall: White British people made up most donors, females outnumbered males, and clonal diversity was possibly underestimated.

Measured with immunoSEQ multiplex PCR; TCRdb has only the in-frame clones, and not every one. The sample holds approximately 74,000 clones, around four fifths seen once. This specimen consisted of peripheral blood, obtained 28 days after the second AZD1222 dose. The chain is built from TRBV7-9 and TRBJ1-1, with TRBD1 matching 10 bases. This clonotype originated in an adult who received the AZD1222 COVID-19 vaccine. The CDR3 region is CASSLPLWDRGSTEAFF. CDR3 coding DNA: TGTGCCAGCAGCTTACCGCTTTGGGACAGGGGATCCACTGAAGCTTTCTTT.